These 17 T cell receptor beta chains came from one sample sequenced in a study of Graves' ophthalmopathy and Graves' hyperthyroidism. RNA transcripts were the template, and TCR beta CDR3 regions were amplified from them. First-round RT-PCR with HTBI primers preceded a second-round multiplex PCR. TCRdb recomputed calls from the multiplex PCR reads with MiXCR, one row per CDR3 protein. The sample holds about 1.2 million distinct CDR3 sequences, 36% seen once. Sequenced: peripheral blood or thyroid tissue (not recorded which). These receptors were collected from an adult man with Graves' hyperthyroidism.

This clonotype was detected ten times or more. This chain joins TRBV10-3 and TRBJ1-2; a possible D gene is TRBD1 (6 bases). This CDR3 contains 13 residues. V lost 3 bases, J lost 8 bases, and 13 bases lay in between. Per germline, CDR1 ENHRY and CDR2 SYGVKD. The CDR3 loop reads CAISDGGLRGYTF. In nucleotides, the CDR3 is TGTGCCATCAGTGACGGGGGGCTGAGGGGCTACACCTTC.

By proportion, this clonotype is medium-sized. V usage is TRBV15 and J usage is TRBJ2-5; D may be TRBD1 or TRBD2 (5 bases each). The V end was cut by 1 base, the J end by 1 base, with 13 bases between. Germline CDR1 is LNHNV and CDR2 is YYDKDF (reference sequence). This CDR3 has 16 residues. The CDR3 is CATSRVSGLAQETQYF. The CDR3 coding sequence is TGTGCCACCAGCAGAGTGTCAGGGCTAGCCCAAGAGACCCAGTACTTC.

In its sample, this clonotype was seen many times. The chain is built from TRBV15 and TRBJ1-4, with D possibly being TRBD1 (5 bases). The ends were cut back, 0 bases at V and 10 bases at J, with 12 bases in the middle. The CDR3 has 14 residues. Germline CDR1 LNHNV, CDR2 YYDKDF (reference sequence). CDR3 sequence (DNA): TGTGCCACCAGCAGAGATGCGGGGCAGGGAAAACTGTTTTTT. Translation: CATSRDAGQGKLFF.

This clonotype appeared many times. J is TRBJ2-5 and V is TRBV12-3 or TRBV12-4; 7 nucleotides line up with TRBD1. The CDR3 runs to 13 residues. V was clipped by 5 bases and J by 4 bases; unmatched bases: 4. The CDR3 DNA reads as TGTGCCAGCAGTAAACAGGGGAGAGAGACCCAGTACTTC. Amino acids: CASSKQGRETQYF.

The rearrangement uses TRBV29-1 and TRBJ2-5; D remains ambiguous. V lost 5 bases, J lost 6 bases, and 7 bases lay in between. Germline assignment: CDR1 SQVTM and CDR2 ANQGSEA. This CDR3 is built from 10 residues. The CDR3 reads CSVPGQTQYF. The CDR3 nucleotides are TGCAGCGTTCCCGGACAGACCCAGTACTTC. The whole variable domain, remainder taken from reference TRBV29-1 and TRBJ2-5, is SAVISQKPSRDICQRGTSLTIQCQVDSQVTMMFWYRQQPGQSLTLIATANQGSEATYESGFVIDKFPISRPNLTFSTLTVSNMSPEDSSIYLCSVPGQTQYFGPGTRLLVL.

The genes are TRBV6-5 and TRBJ2-7; 7 bases match TRBD1. The trim removed 2 bases at V and 5 bases at J, leaving 9 bases unmatched. The CDR3 is 15 amino acids. CDR1 is MNHEY and CDR2 is SVGAGI in the germline V gene. CDR3 in DNA: TGTGCCAGCAGTTACCCCCGACAGGGTAGGAACGAGCAGTACTTC. Translated, it gives CASSYPRQGRNEQYF.

This clonotype was seen more than once but under ten times. The V and J genes are TRBV6-6 and TRBJ2-7, with 8 bases fitting TRBD2. CDR1 MNHNY and CDR2 SVGAGI come from the germline V gene (reference sequence). Losses at the gene ends were 2 bases for V and 6 bases for J; bases not matched to a gene: 9. The CDR3 spans 15 residues. This chain's CDR3 is CASSYGGRLVGEQYF. The CDR3 coding sequence is TGTGCCAGCAGTTACGGCGGGAGGTTAGTAGGCGAGCAGTACTTC.

This clonotype appeared a few times. V and J are TRBV7-9 and TRBJ1-2, with a possible D match to TRBD1 (6 bases). The CDR3 length is 16 residues. V was clipped by 8 bases and J by 8 bases, with 27 bases between them. Germline CDR1 and CDR2: SEHNR and FQNEAQ (reference sequence). The CDR3 here is CASPGPRGKELEGYTF. In nucleotides, the CDR3 is TGTGCCAGCCCCGGCCCCAGGGGTAAAGAACTCGAAGGCTACACCTTC.

The genes are TRBV9 and TRBJ1-4, with 8 bases fitting TRBD1. Unmatched junction bases numbered 7, after V lost 4 bases and J lost 2 bases. There are 16 residues in the CDR3. Germline lookup yields CDR1 SGDLS and CDR2 YYNGEE. CDR3 DNA: TGTGCCAGCAGCCCACAGACAGGGGCCACTAATGAAAAACTGTTTTTT. This codes for CASSPQTGATNEKLFF.

This clonotype appeared many times. The chain links TRBV20-1 to TRBJ2-2, with D perhaps given as TRBD1 or TRBD2 (5 bases each). The germline V and J ends were trimmed by 6 bases and 6 bases, with 11 bases remaining between them. CDR1 is DFQATT, CDR2 SNEGSKA, per germline (reference sequence). This CDR3 region has 12 residues. CDR3 DNA: TGCAGTGCGGGACCACCATCCGGGGAGCTGTTTTTT. Translating gives CSAGPPSGELFF.

This clonotype appeared many times. This sequence joins TRBV7-2 and TRBJ2-7; D is ambiguous. Germline-derived CDR1 and CDR2 are SGHTA and FQGNSA. The ends were cut back, 1 base at V and 3 bases at J, with 13 bases in the middle. CDR3 length equals 15 residues. CDR3 sequence (DNA): TGTGCCAGCAGCTTAGGGTTCACGAGCCTCTACGAGCAGTACTTC. It translates to CASSLGFTSLYEQYF. Drawing the rest from reference TRBV7-2 and TRBJ2-7, the complete variable domain is GAGVSQSPSNKVTEKGKDVELRCDPISGHTALYWYRQSLGQGLEFLIYFQGNSAPDKSGLPSDRFSAERTGGSVSTLTIQRTQQEDSAVYLCASSLGFTSLYEQYFGPGTRLTVT.

This chain uses TRBV15 with TRBJ2-5; D may be TRBD2 (5 bases). Germline-derived CDR1 and CDR2 are LNHNV and YYDKDF (reference sequence). The CDR3 totals 12 residues. The CDR3 nucleotides read TGTGCTACCCTCGGAGGACAAGAGACCCAGTACTTC. It is translated as CATLGGQETQYF. The whole variable domain, remainder taken from reference TRBV15 and TRBJ2-5, is DAMVIQNPRYQVTQFGKPVTLSCSQTLNHNVMYWYQQKSSQAPKLLFHYYDKDFNNEADTPDNFQSRRPNTSFCFLDIRSPGLGDTAMYLCATLGGQETQYFGPGTRLLVL.

This rearrangement joins TRBV5-4 to TRBJ2-5, with 11 bases that match TRBD2. Germline V gene lookup returns CDR1 SGHNT and CDR2 YYREEE (reference sequence). Unmatched junction bases numbered 6, after V lost 3 bases and J lost 5 bases. This CDR3 is 15 amino acids long. The chain's CDR3 is CASSSPRTSGETQYF. The DNA for the CDR3 is TGTGCCAGCAGCTCACCCCGGACTAGCGGGGAGACCCAGTACTTC.

There are a few counts of this clonotype. This chain connects TRBV18 to TRBJ2-5; no reliable D call. There are 15 residues in the CDR3. CDR1 is KGHSH, CDR2 LQKENI, per germline. V lost 3 bases and J 5 bases, leaving 16 bases between the germline ends. CDR3 sequence (DNA): TGTGCCAGCTCACCTCAGAGTTCCCTGAAGGAGACCCAGTACTTC. The encoded protein is CASSPQSSLKETQYF.

This clonotype was counted a few times. This sequence joins TRBV19 and TRBJ1-6, with 7 nucleotides matching TRBD1. Germline assignment: CDR1 LNHDA and CDR2 SQIVND (reference sequence). The CDR3 runs 15 residues. With 9 bases clipped from V and 7 bases from J, the junction kept 12 bases outside the gene matches. Here the CDR3 reads CASSLDRAINSPLHF. CDR3 sequence (DNA): TGTGCCAGCAGTTTAGACAGGGCGATCAATTCACCCCTCCACTTT.

There are a few counts of this clonotype. This rearrangement joins TRBV14 to TRBJ2-2; no reliable D call. Trimming removed 1 base at V and 4 bases at J, with 10 bases between. This CDR3 spans 15 amino acids. Germline lookup yields CDR1 SGHDN and CDR2 FVKESK. This CDR3 is CASSQAPHSTGELFF. In nucleotides, the CDR3 is TGTGCCAGCAGCCAAGCCCCCCACAGCACCGGGGAGCTGTTTTTT.

There are many counts of this clonotype. The chain links TRBV7-2 to TRBJ1-4, with a tentative D call TRBD1 (5 bases). The germline V and J ends were trimmed by 5 bases and 8 bases, with 12 bases remaining between them. CDR1 is SGHTA, CDR2 FQGNSA, per germline. This CDR3 is built from 13 residues. The CDR3 DNA sequence: TGTGCCAGCAGCACCGGGGCTCGAGAAAAACTGTTTTTT. Its translation is CASSTGAREKLFF. Variable domain in full (rest from reference TRBV7-2 and TRBJ1-4): GAGVSQSPSNKVTEKGKDVELRCDPISGHTALYWYRQSLGQGLEFLIYFQGNSAPDKSGLPSDRFSAERTGGSVSTLTIQRTQQEDSAVYLCASSTGAREKLFFGSGTQLSVL.